This TCR beta chain comes out of a study of metastatic and nonmetastatic thyroid tumors. Study-level information: From malignant and benign thyroid patients, repertoires in blood and in tumor or nodule tissue were compared. Broader study findings: Reportedly, malignant thyroid tumors had significantly higher TCR beta diversity than benign nodules, in blood and tumor.

In the authors' methods: The distant-metastasis classifier for papillary thyroid cancer was built from CDR3 differences across clinicopathological groups. TCRdb used MiXCR to call clones anew from the PCR reads. TCRdb, not the authors, supplied the V and J calls. The sample lists 35,000 to 45,000 clones, around 10% occurring once. The V gene's germline CDR1 is SGHTA and CDR2 FQGTGA. V lost 1 base and J lost 1, with 13 bases in between. There are 16 residues in the CDR3. This clone was counted many times. Its antigen is not identified. No treatment had been given to any patient before thyroid surgery. V and J are TRBV7-3 and TRBJ2-5; D might be TRBD2 (5 bases). The sequence was collected from a male donor with papillary thyroid cancer or a benign thyroid nodule (not recorded which). Some clones in this sample may be carry-over from other donors' samples. What was sequenced was blood. DNA of the CDR3: TGTGCCAGCAGCTTAAATCGAGCGGATGTCCAAGAGACCCAGTACTTC. Translated, it gives CASSLNRADVQETQYF.